The rows below give T cell receptor beta chains drawn from one sample of a study of T cell repertoires in cytomegalovirus infection. TCRdb reprocessed the reads with MiXCR, giving one entry per CDR3 protein. In the table there are 500,000 to 600,000 distinct CDR3 sequences, 15% to 20% of which are singletons. Specimen: CD8+ T cells from PBMCs. Receptors originate from a human donor in good health (CMV status not recorded). Some clones in this sample may be carry-over from other donors' samples. CDR3s include the opening cysteine and the closing phenylalanine or tryptophan. The D gene is left open where the match is weak. Size is stated for part of the rows, as once, few or many counts, or as a class when the clone is expanded.

cdr3_nt: TGTGCCACCAGTGATAGGCCGTCGAGGACAGGCTGGTACGAGCAGTACTTC
cdr3_aa: CATSDRPSRTGWYEQYF
j_call: TRBJ2-7
v_call: TRBV24-1
d_call: TRBD1
clone_size: .

cdr3_nt: TGTGCCAGCGGCGGAAACGGCTACACCTTC
cdr3_aa: CASGGNGYTF
j_call: TRBJ1-2
v_call: TRBV9
d_call: .
clone_size: few

cdr3_nt: TGTGCCAGCAGCTTAGGACAGGGTGCTTATGGCTACACCTTC
cdr3_aa: CASSLGQGAYGYTF
j_call: TRBJ1-2
v_call: TRBV7-9
d_call: TRBD1
clone_size: many

cdr3_nt: TGTGCCAGCAGCTTGGCTCGGCGCGCTGAAGCTTTCTTT
cdr3_aa: CASSLARRAEAFF
j_call: TRBJ1-1
v_call: TRBV5-6
d_call: .
clone_size: few

cdr3_nt: TGTGCCAGCAGTCCAAGACTAGCGGAACACTCCTACAATGAGCAGTTCTTC
cdr3_aa: CASSPRLAEHSYNEQFF
j_call: TRBJ2-1
v_call: TRBV28
d_call: TRBD2
clone_size: .

cdr3_nt: TGTGCCAGCAGTCCAGACAGGGGCCACCCTTGGGGGCAAGAGACCCAGTACTTC
cdr3_aa: CASSPDRGHPWGQETQYF
j_call: TRBJ2-5
v_call: TRBV27
d_call: TRBD1
clone_size: many

cdr3_nt: TGCGCCAGCAGCTTGGCGCGGTTCTATGGCTACACCTTC
cdr3_aa: CASSLARFYGYTF
j_call: TRBJ1-2
v_call: TRBV5-1
d_call: .
clone_size: few

cdr3_nt: TGTGCCAGCAGCTTAGAAGCAGGGGCGGACTATGGCTACACCTTC
cdr3_aa: CASSLEAGADYGYTF
j_call: TRBJ1-2
v_call: TRBV7-9
d_call: .
clone_size: .

cdr3_nt: TGTGCCAGCAGCGGGACAGGGGAACACGAGCAGTACTTC
cdr3_aa: CASSGTGEHEQYF
j_call: TRBJ2-7
v_call: TRBV27
d_call: TRBD1
clone_size: few

cdr3_nt: TGTGCCAGCAAAGGGAACAGGGGAGGGAATGGCTACACCTTC
cdr3_aa: CASKGNRGGNGYTF
j_call: TRBJ1-2
v_call: TRBV27
d_call: TRBD1
clone_size: .

cdr3_nt: TGTGCCAGCAGCTCCCGAGGAGAGACCCAGTACTTC
cdr3_aa: CASSSRGETQYF
j_call: TRBJ2-5
v_call: TRBV7-9
d_call: .
clone_size: many

cdr3_nt: TGTGCCAGCAGTTACTCTCAGGGCGTCGAGCAGTACTTC
cdr3_aa: CASSYSQGVEQYF
j_call: TRBJ2-7
v_call: TRBV6-5
d_call: .
clone_size: few

cdr3_nt: TGTGCAAGCAGCTCTACGACCGGGACACGAAAAGAGACCAAGTACTTC
cdr3_aa: CASSSTTGTRKETKYF
j_call: TRBJ2-5
v_call: TRBV7-8
d_call: .
clone_size: .

cdr3_nt: TGCAGCGTTGGGGGCAGGAGGGACACTGAAGCTTTCTTT
cdr3_aa: CSVGGRRDTEAFF
j_call: TRBJ1-1
v_call: TRBV29-1
d_call: .
clone_size: few

cdr3_nt: TGTGCCAGCAGCCCCTTGGAGGGGTCTGGTTCACCCCTCCACTTT
cdr3_aa: CASSPLEGSGSPLHF
j_call: TRBJ1-6
v_call: TRBV7-9
d_call: .
clone_size: .

cdr3_nt: TGTGCCAGCAGCTTAGGGGACTTGCAGCCCCAGCATTTT
cdr3_aa: CASSLGDLQPQHF
j_call: TRBJ1-5
v_call: TRBV7-8
d_call: .
clone_size: many

cdr3_nt: TGTGCCAGCAGCTCGCCGGGATTCCAAGAGACCCAGTACTTC
cdr3_aa: CASSSPGFQETQYF
j_call: TRBJ2-5
v_call: TRBV7-9
d_call: .
clone_size: many

cdr3_nt: TGTGCCAGCTTTGACGCGGGAAGTGGCTACACCTTC
cdr3_aa: CASFDAGSGYTF
j_call: TRBJ1-2
v_call: TRBV9
d_call: .
clone_size: .

cdr3_nt: TGTGCCAGCAGCCAAGAAATAAGCCTAGCCAAAAACATTCAGTACTTC
cdr3_aa: CASSQEISLAKNIQYF
j_call: TRBJ2-4
v_call: TRBV4-2
d_call: .
clone_size: .

cdr3_nt: TGTGCCAGTAGTGCCGGGACAGAGGCGGCTAGGCAGTACTTC
cdr3_aa: CASSAGTEAARQYF
j_call: TRBJ2-7
v_call: TRBV19
d_call: TRBD1
clone_size: .

cdr3_nt: TGTGCCAGCAGCCTGCGACTTTCGGGGGGAACTCTCAGCTCCTACAATGAGCAGTTCTTC
cdr3_aa: CASSLRLSGGTLSSYNEQFF
j_call: TRBJ2-1
v_call: TRBV7-2
d_call: TRBD2
clone_size: .

cdr3_nt: TGTGCCAGCAGCTTACCCTCCGGGCAGGGGATGACCGAGACCCAGTACTTC
cdr3_aa: CASSLPSGQGMTETQYF
j_call: TRBJ2-5
v_call: TRBV7-2
d_call: .
clone_size: many

cdr3_nt: TGTGCCATCACCACTCTATGCACAGATACGCAGTATTTT
cdr3_aa: CAITTLCTDTQYF
j_call: TRBJ2-3
v_call: TRBV7-3
d_call: .
clone_size: .

cdr3_nt: TGTGCCAGCCGGGCGACAGGGTCGAATCAGCCCCAGCATTTT
cdr3_aa: CASRATGSNQPQHF
j_call: TRBJ1-5
v_call: TRBV6-1
d_call: TRBD1
clone_size: few

cdr3_nt: TGTGCCACCAGCAGAGGGACTAGAGGTCAATCCGGGGAGCTGTTTTTT
cdr3_aa: CATSRGTRGQSGELFF
j_call: TRBJ2-2
v_call: TRBV15
d_call: TRBD2
clone_size: few

cdr3_nt: TGTGCCAGCAGCTTAAATCTTGAGCAGTTCTTC
cdr3_aa: CASSLNLEQFF
j_call: TRBJ2-1
v_call: TRBV7-8
d_call: .
clone_size: many

cdr3_nt: TGTGCCAGCAGCGTAGAATCCTCCCAACAAGAGACCCAGTACTTC
cdr3_aa: CASSVESSQQETQYF
j_call: TRBJ2-5
v_call: TRBV9
d_call: .
clone_size: .

cdr3_nt: TGTGCCAGCAGCCATCATCCCGGGACAGGGGATTTGGGCGGGGAGCTGTTTTTT
cdr3_aa: CASSHHPGTGDLGGELFF
j_call: TRBJ2-2
v_call: TRBV7-3
d_call: TRBD1
clone_size: many

cdr3_nt: TGTGCCAGCAGCCAGAGAGTGGGACAGGGGAAGAATGAGCAGTTCTTC
cdr3_aa: CASSQRVGQGKNEQFF
j_call: TRBJ2-1
v_call: TRBV14
d_call: TRBD1
clone_size: .

cdr3_nt: TGTGCCAGCAGCCACCTAGCGGGAGCCATCGATGAGCAGTTCTTC
cdr3_aa: CASSHLAGAIDEQFF
j_call: TRBJ2-1
v_call: TRBV14
d_call: TRBD2
clone_size: .

cdr3_nt: TGTGCCAGCAGCTGCCTCGGACAGTTTTGTGAGCAGTACTTC
cdr3_aa: CASSCLGQFCEQYF
j_call: TRBJ2-7
v_call: TRBV7-9
d_call: .
clone_size: few

cdr3_nt: TGCGCCAGCAGGCCCTGGCTAGCGGGGGAGGAAGAGCAGTTCTTC
cdr3_aa: CASRPWLAGEEEQFF
j_call: TRBJ2-1
v_call: TRBV5-1
d_call: TRBD2
clone_size: .

cdr3_nt: TGTGCCAGCAGCTTAGAACTAATAGCGGGGGAATCCTACAATGAGCAGTTCTTC
cdr3_aa: CASSLELIAGESYNEQFF
j_call: TRBJ2-1
v_call: TRBV7-9
d_call: TRBD2
clone_size: many

cdr3_nt: TGTGCCAGCAGACCACGGGCAGTGAACACTGAAGCTTTCTTT
cdr3_aa: CASRPRAVNTEAFF
j_call: TRBJ1-1
v_call: TRBV7-9
d_call: .
clone_size: few

cdr3_nt: TGCGCCAGCAGCTTGGCTAGCGGGAGACTCGCCTACGAGCAGTACTTC
cdr3_aa: CASSLASGRLAYEQYF
j_call: TRBJ2-7
v_call: TRBV5-1
d_call: TRBD2
clone_size: .

cdr3_nt: TGTGCCAGCAGCCAAGATGGACTAGCGGGAGGGGGGCAGTTCTTC
cdr3_aa: CASSQDGLAGGGQFF
j_call: TRBJ2-1
v_call: TRBV14
d_call: TRBD2
clone_size: few

cdr3_nt: TGTGCCAGCAGCTCGCAGGGTACAGATACGCAGTATTTT
cdr3_aa: CASSSQGTDTQYF
j_call: TRBJ2-3
v_call: TRBV11-2
d_call: .
clone_size: many

cdr3_nt: TGTGCCAGCAGCTCCCCAGTGGTCTACGAGCAGTACTTC
cdr3_aa: CASSSPVVYEQYF
j_call: TRBJ2-7
v_call: TRBV11-2
d_call: .
clone_size: many

cdr3_nt: TGTGCCACCAGTGGCCAAGCCATACTAGCGGGCGATACCCCAGCTCAGCTCTTC
cdr3_aa: CATSGQAILAGDTPAQLF
j_call: TRBJ2-1
v_call: TRBV24-1
d_call: TRBD2
clone_size: many

cdr3_nt: TGTGCCAGCAGTTTACGACTAAGCAATCAGCCCCAGCATTTT
cdr3_aa: CASSLRLSNQPQHF
j_call: TRBJ1-5
v_call: TRBV27
d_call: .
clone_size: few